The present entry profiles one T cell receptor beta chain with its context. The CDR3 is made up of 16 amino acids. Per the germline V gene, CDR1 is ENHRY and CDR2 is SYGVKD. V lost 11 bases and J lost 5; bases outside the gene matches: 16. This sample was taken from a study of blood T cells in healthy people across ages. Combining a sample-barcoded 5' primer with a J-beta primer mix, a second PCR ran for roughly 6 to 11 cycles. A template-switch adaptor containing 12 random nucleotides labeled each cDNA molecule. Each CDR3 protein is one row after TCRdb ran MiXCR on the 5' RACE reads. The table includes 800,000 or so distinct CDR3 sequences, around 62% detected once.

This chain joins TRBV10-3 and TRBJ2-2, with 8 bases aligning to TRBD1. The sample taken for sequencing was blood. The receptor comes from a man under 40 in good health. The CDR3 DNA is TGTGCCGCCTTGATGGAAACGGACAGGGTGACCGGGGAGCTGTTTTTT. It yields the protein CAALMETDRVTGELFF.